The 15 T cell receptor beta chains given below trace back to one sample, sequenced in a study of cytomegalovirus exposure and HLA in healthy donors. The PCR made use of 60 Vbeta and 13 Jbeta primers. The data were produced by immunoSEQ multiplex PCR, yet TCRdb's version contains in-frame clones alone and is incomplete. There are about 130,000 clones in the sample; 74% occur only once, and about 4% lies in the top ten. Material: PBMCs. The receptors originated from a woman aged 45 to 65 in good health and CMV-seropositive.

The chain couples TRBV19 to TRBJ1-5, with D perhaps matching TRBD1 (5 bases). Germline loops: CDR1 LNHDA, CDR2 SQIVND (reference sequence). Trimming stripped 6 bases from V and 6 bases from J, with 12 bases between. CDR3 length equals 13 residues. CDR3 sequence reads: CASRDIGSQPQHF. The CDR3 bases are TGTGCCAGTAGGGACATAGGGTCTCAGCCCCAGCATTTT. The whole variable domain, filled in from reference TRBV19 and TRBJ1-5, reads DGGITQSPKYLFRKEGQNVTLSCEQNLNHDAMYWYRQDPGQGLRLIYYSQIVNDFQKGDIAEGYSVSREKKESFPLTVTSAQKNPTAFYLCASRDIGSQPQHFGDGTRLSIL.

This chain connects TRBV4-3 to TRBJ1-4; no clear D gene. This CDR3 is built from 15 residues. Germline V lookup: CDR1 LGHNA, CDR2 YSLEER. Trimming shortened V by 3 bases and J by 2 bases, and 10 bases separated the two germline ends. CDR3 sequence: CASSQRLSTNEKLFF. The DNA for the CDR3 is TGCGCCAGCAGCCAGAGGTTGAGCACTAATGAAAAACTGTTTTTT.

This chain uses TRBV5-1 with TRBJ2-1; 7 positions agree with TRBD2. The germline gives CDR1 SGHRS, CDR2 YFSETQ. J lost 8 bases, V lost 5 bases, and 4 bases had no gene match. The CDR3 is made up of 12 amino acids. DNA for the CDR3: TGCGCCAGCAGTGCGGGGGTCTATGAGCAGTTCTTC. Its protein product is CASSAGVYEQFF.

The chain couples TRBV7-8 to TRBJ2-1; tentative D call: TRBD2 (5 bases). The CDR3 spans 13 residues. The germline gives CDR1 SGHVS, CDR2 FQNEAQ. V lost 5 bases and J 5 bases, leaving 10 bases between the germline ends. CDR3 sequence: CASSLKGDNEQFF. The CDR3 bases are TGTGCCAGCAGCCTAAAGGGAGACAATGAGCAGTTCTTC.

The V gene is TRBV5-1, the J gene TRBJ2-5, with D possibly being TRBD2 (6 bases). Deletions cut 2 bases from V and 5 bases from J, with 10 bases between. The CDR3 contains 13 residues. CDR1 is SGHRS and CDR2 is YFSETQ in the germline V gene. CDR3 residues: CASSFVRGETQYF. The CDR3 nucleotides read TGCGCCAGCAGCTTTGTTCGGGGGGAGACCCAGTACTTC.

J is TRBJ2-1 and V is TRBV7-9; 7 nucleotides line up with TRBD1. CDR1 SEHNR and CDR2 FQNEAQ come from the germline V gene (reference sequence). There are 13 residues in the CDR3. V trimming: 5 bases; J trimming: 8 bases; junction bases outside the gene matches: 6. The CDR3 region has the DNA TGTGCCAGCAGCCAAGACAGGGAACATGAGCAGTTCTTC. Encoded protein: CASSQDREHEQFF.

V and J are TRBV29-1 and TRBJ1-1; D is uncertain. The CDR3 extends over 13 amino acids. Per the germline V gene, CDR1 is SQVTM and CDR2 is ANQGSEA. The V end was cut by 2 bases, the J end by 2 bases, with 9 bases between. The CDR3 here is CSVERGRNTEAFF. The CDR3 bases are TGCAGCGTTGAAAGAGGGAGAAACACTGAAGCTTTCTTT.

This clone was counted between two and nine times. The chain uses TRBV19 and TRBJ2-6, with 7 nucleotides matching TRBD1. The CDR3 totals 14 residues. V was clipped by 6 bases and J by 2 bases; unmatched bases: 1. Germline V CDR1 and CDR2: LNHDA, SQIVND (reference sequence). In DNA form, the CDR3 reads TGTGCCAGTAGCGACAGGGCTGGGGCCAACGTCCTGACTTTC. It yields the protein CASSDRAGANVLTF.

The gene calls are TRBV10-3 and TRBJ2-1; TRBD2 aligns across 10 bases. The CDR3 is made up of 15 amino acids. Germline CDR1 is ENHRY and CDR2 is SYGVKD. With 4 bases clipped from V and 8 bases from J, the junction kept 8 bases outside the gene matches. CDR3 protein: CAISASSGGWDEQFF. The CDR3 nucleotides are TGTGCCATCAGTGCGTCTAGCGGGGGCTGGGATGAGCAGTTCTTC.

The chain recombines TRBV7-2 with TRBJ1-4; a weak D match, TRBD1 (5 bases). Germline V gene lookup returns CDR1 SGHTA and CDR2 FQGNSA. The CDR3 has 15 residues. The germline V and J ends were trimmed by 1 base and 6 bases, with 12 bases remaining between them. CDR3 loop: CASSLGGRRDEKLFF. The DNA of the CDR3 is TGTGCCAGCAGCTTAGGGGGGAGGAGGGATGAAAAACTGTTTTTT.

This chain connects TRBV6-5 to TRBJ2-3; 9 bases align to TRBD2. Per germline, CDR1 MNHEY and CDR2 SVGAGI. Unmatched junction bases numbered 2, after V lost 0 bases and J lost 1 base. The CDR3 is 16 amino acids. In DNA form, the CDR3 reads TGTGCCAGCAGTTACTCATTAGCGGGGGGCACAGATACGCAGTATTTT. The encoded protein is CASSYSLAGGTDTQYF.

This clone has just a few counts. Other DNA sequences from this sample encode an identical CDR3 as well. The chain combines TRBV5-4 with TRBJ2-7; 8 bases are a match to TRBD2. Germline values: CDR1 SGHNT, CDR2 YYREEE (reference sequence). J was trimmed by 0 bases and V by 4 bases; bases with no gene match: 3. This CDR3 has 14 residues. CDR3 protein: CASSRGGSSYEQYF. CDR3 nucleotides: TGTGCCAGCAGCCGCGGGGGGTCCTCCTACGAGCAGTACTTC.

The J gene is TRBJ2-5, the V gene TRBV21-1; the DNA was not used to check the table's D call, TRBD2. TRBV21-1 is classified as a pseudogene. The CDR3 is made up of 16 amino acids. CDR3 DNA: TGTGCCAGCAGCGGGGGATTAGCGGTACGTTCTAGGACCCAGTACTTC. It codes for CASSGGLAVRSRTQYF.

In this sample, this clone turned up a few times. The chain joins TRBV2 to TRBJ2-6, with TRBD2 as a possible D gene (5 bases). This CDR3 comprises 15 residues. The germline V gene encodes CDR1 SNHLY and CDR2 FYNNEI. V lost 8 bases and J 1 base, leaving 12 bases between the germline ends. CDR3: CASCGGGSGANVLTF. In DNA, the CDR3 is TGTGCCAGCTGTGGAGGAGGTTCTGGGGCCAACGTCCTGACTTTC.

This chain joins TRBV27 and TRBJ1-2; TRBD1 matches 9 bases. CDR1 and CDR2 (germline): MNHEY, SMNVEV (reference sequence). This CDR3 comprises 14 residues. J gave up 7 bases and V 5 bases, and 8 bases lay outside the gene matches. The CDR3 DNA is TGTGCCAGCAGTCTCTCACAGGGGGCGCGTGGCTACACCTTC. Encoded protein: CASSLSQGARGYTF.